The clone carrying this T cell receptor beta chain has a handful of counts. The antigen remains undetermined. This sample was taken from a study of T-cell reconstitution after alpha-beta-depleted transplantation in children. Whole-study findings and limits: Alpha-beta T cells present about two months after transplant were reported to originate from several hundred expanded graft clones.

Per the germline V gene, CDR1 is SEHNR and CDR2 is FQNEAQ (reference sequence). The CDR3 length is 15 residues. With 5 bases clipped from V and 2 bases from J, the junction kept 7 bases outside the gene matches. Unique molecular identifiers featured in how the TCRbeta library was prepared. Using its own MiXCR run on the PCR reads, TCRdb lists one record per CDR3 protein. The sample shows over 200,000 distinct CDR3 sequences, roughly 11% of them seen only once. The source was PBMCs, collected before TCRalphabeta/CD19-depleted stem cell transplant. This clonotype originated in a child younger than two with acute myeloid leukemia, due to receive a stem cell transplant. The V gene is TRBV7-9, the J gene TRBJ2-7; 9 nucleotides agree with TRBD1. CDR3 amino acids: CASSAGDREAYEQYF. The CDR3 nucleotides read TGTGCCAGCAGCGCGGGGGACAGGGAAGCCTACGAGCAGTACTTC.